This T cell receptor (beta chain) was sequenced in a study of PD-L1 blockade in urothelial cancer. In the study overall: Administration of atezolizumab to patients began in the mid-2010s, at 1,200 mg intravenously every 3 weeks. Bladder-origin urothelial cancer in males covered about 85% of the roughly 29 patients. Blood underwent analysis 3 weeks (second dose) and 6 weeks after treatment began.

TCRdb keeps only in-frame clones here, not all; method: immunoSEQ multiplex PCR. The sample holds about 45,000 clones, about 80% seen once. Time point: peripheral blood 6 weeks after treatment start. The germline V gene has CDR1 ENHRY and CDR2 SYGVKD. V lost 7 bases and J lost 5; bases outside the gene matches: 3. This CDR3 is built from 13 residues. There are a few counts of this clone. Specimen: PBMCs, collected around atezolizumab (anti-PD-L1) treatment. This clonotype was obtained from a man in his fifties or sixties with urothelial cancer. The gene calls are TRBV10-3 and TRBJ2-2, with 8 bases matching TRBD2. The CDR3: CAITGGVTGELFF. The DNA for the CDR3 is TGTGCCATCACCGGGGGGGTAACCGGGGAGCTGTTTTTT.